The rows below give T cell receptor beta chains drawn from one sample of a study of blood T cell repertoires in COVID-19. This table comes from immunoSEQ multiplex PCR, and its TCRdb copy is limited to in-frame clones, with some not included. The sample has some 260,000 clones; approximately 77% are singletons. Sequencing was performed on peripheral blood. The receptors stem from a woman aged 18-29 years with acute or convalescent COVID-19. Each CDR3 is given with its conserved first and last residue. Fields, in order: V gene, clone size, D gene, CDR3 protein. D genes are given only for firm matches. Expanded clones are given a class, and other clones once, few, many or no size at all.

v_call: TRBV28; clone_size: NA; d_call: NA; cdr3_aa: CASSLFVGQETQYF
v_call: TRBV5-4; clone_size: NA; d_call: NA; cdr3_aa: CASSLAGKNTEAFF
v_call: TRBV13; clone_size: NA; d_call: TRBD2; cdr3_aa: CASSPGGSRVEQFF
v_call: TRBV29-1; clone_size: NA; d_call: TRBD2; cdr3_aa: CSVKAGGGEVYEQYF
v_call: TRBV2; clone_size: NA; d_call: TRBD1; cdr3_aa: CASRGTGTYEQYF
v_call: TRBV30; clone_size: NA; d_call: NA; cdr3_aa: CAWSAGPLYNEQFF
v_call: TRBV19; clone_size: NA; d_call: NA; cdr3_aa: CASMGQGNLWGPQHF
v_call: TRBV2; clone_size: NA; d_call: TRBD2; cdr3_aa: CASSAGTSGRAAYNEQFF
v_call: TRBV6-6; clone_size: NA; d_call: TRBD1; cdr3_aa: CASSHHRGETSNYGYTF
v_call: TRBV12-3/TRBV12-4; clone_size: NA; d_call: TRBD2; cdr3_aa: CASKLAGDDEQYF
v_call: TRBV3-1/TRBV3-2; clone_size: NA; d_call: TRBD2; cdr3_aa: CASSPGTSGRAANEQFF
v_call: TRBV29-1; clone_size: NA; d_call: TRBD1; cdr3_aa: CSVVGTGGDEQFF
v_call: TRBV5-8; clone_size: once; d_call: TRBD1; cdr3_aa: CASRTGENTEAFF
v_call: TRBV5-1; clone_size: NA; d_call: TRBD1; cdr3_aa: CASSPGQGEGYTF
v_call: TRBV30; clone_size: once; d_call: TRBD2; cdr3_aa: CAWEVGLAGVGETQYF
v_call: TRBV7-2; clone_size: NA; d_call: NA; cdr3_aa: CASSLWVREGFGYGYTF
v_call: TRBV30; clone_size: NA; d_call: TRBD2; cdr3_aa: CAWSVTRTSGRVDTQYF
v_call: TRBV7-6; clone_size: NA; d_call: TRBD2; cdr3_aa: CASSLGSGRGETQYF
v_call: TRBV2; clone_size: NA; d_call: NA; cdr3_aa: CATPGLMNTEAFF
v_call: TRBV27; clone_size: NA; d_call: TRBD2; cdr3_aa: CASSPNSGLAGASEQFF
v_call: TRBV6-1; clone_size: NA; d_call: NA; cdr3_aa: CASSEAGGLVDTQYF
v_call: TRBV4-3; clone_size: NA; d_call: TRBD1; cdr3_aa: CASSQGSGGYGYTF
v_call: TRBV10-3; clone_size: once; d_call: TRBD1; cdr3_aa: CAISLLDRVGETQYF
v_call: TRBV5-5; clone_size: NA; d_call: TRBD2; cdr3_aa: CASSLWVAGEDEQFF
v_call: TRBV7-8; clone_size: once; d_call: TRBD2; cdr3_aa: CASSLESGGGMYNEQFF
v_call: TRBV3-1/TRBV3-2; clone_size: NA; d_call: TRBD1; cdr3_aa: CASSPDRGRWETQYF
v_call: TRBV3-1/TRBV3-2; clone_size: NA; d_call: NA; cdr3_aa: CASSPGRGKADTQYF
v_call: TRBV29-1; clone_size: once; d_call: TRBD1; cdr3_aa: CSVSGTGNLGEQFF
v_call: TRBV20-1; clone_size: NA; d_call: NA; cdr3_aa: CSAPYGNTIYF
v_call: TRBV19; clone_size: NA; d_call: NA; cdr3_aa: CASSISGGANYGYTF
v_call: TRBV6-5; clone_size: once; d_call: NA; cdr3_aa: CASRLVAPSGELFF
v_call: TRBV28; clone_size: NA; d_call: NA; cdr3_aa: CASTWTAGITGELFF
v_call: TRBV4-3; clone_size: once; d_call: NA; cdr3_aa: CASSRDSTTGNTIYF
v_call: TRBV5-1; clone_size: NA; d_call: TRBD1; cdr3_aa: CASSAWTGRGEGNEKLFF
v_call: TRBV9; clone_size: few; d_call: TRBD2; cdr3_aa: CASSVSAGDSYEQYF
v_call: TRBV15; clone_size: NA; d_call: TRBD2; cdr3_aa: CATNTRTSGSISYNEQFF
v_call: TRBV12-3/TRBV12-4; clone_size: NA; d_call: NA; cdr3_aa: CASSPLSQETQYF
v_call: TRBV9; clone_size: NA; d_call: NA; cdr3_aa: CASGPGLARQFF
v_call: TRBV7-2; clone_size: NA; d_call: TRBD2; cdr3_aa: CASSLASGRASFADTQYF
v_call: TRBV12-3/TRBV12-4; clone_size: NA; d_call: NA; cdr3_aa: CASSLTPTGELFF
v_call: TRBV19; clone_size: NA; d_call: TRBD2; cdr3_aa: CASSTQWTSGNTGELFF
v_call: TRBV6-2/TRBV6-3; clone_size: NA; d_call: TRBD2; cdr3_aa: CASSYEGTSGNEQFF
v_call: TRBV3-1/TRBV3-2; clone_size: NA; d_call: TRBD1; cdr3_aa: CASSQEGATEAFF
v_call: TRBV6-5; clone_size: NA; d_call: NA; cdr3_aa: CASSYVLNYGYTF
v_call: TRBV27; clone_size: NA; d_call: TRBD1; cdr3_aa: CASSLAGQGNTEAFF
v_call: TRBV4-3; clone_size: NA; d_call: NA; cdr3_aa: CASSQERTGLSYTF
v_call: TRBV20-1; clone_size: NA; d_call: TRBD1; cdr3_aa: CSASHRGGAGGQPQHF
v_call: TRBV11-2; clone_size: NA; d_call: NA; cdr3_aa: CASSLGPHSYEQYF
v_call: TRBV10-3; clone_size: NA; d_call: NA; cdr3_aa: CAISGSSGVTYEQYF
v_call: TRBV29-1; clone_size: NA; d_call: TRBD2; cdr3_aa: CSAAGTSGRDTQYF
v_call: TRBV19; clone_size: NA; d_call: NA; cdr3_aa: CASSIVWATIGSGANVLTF
v_call: TRBV7-2; clone_size: once; d_call: TRBD2; cdr3_aa: CASSPLLAGSEQFF
v_call: TRBV19; clone_size: NA; d_call: TRBD2; cdr3_aa: CASSDPSSGRRNEQFF
v_call: TRBV19; clone_size: NA; d_call: TRBD1; cdr3_aa: CASSIDWAGGYEQYF